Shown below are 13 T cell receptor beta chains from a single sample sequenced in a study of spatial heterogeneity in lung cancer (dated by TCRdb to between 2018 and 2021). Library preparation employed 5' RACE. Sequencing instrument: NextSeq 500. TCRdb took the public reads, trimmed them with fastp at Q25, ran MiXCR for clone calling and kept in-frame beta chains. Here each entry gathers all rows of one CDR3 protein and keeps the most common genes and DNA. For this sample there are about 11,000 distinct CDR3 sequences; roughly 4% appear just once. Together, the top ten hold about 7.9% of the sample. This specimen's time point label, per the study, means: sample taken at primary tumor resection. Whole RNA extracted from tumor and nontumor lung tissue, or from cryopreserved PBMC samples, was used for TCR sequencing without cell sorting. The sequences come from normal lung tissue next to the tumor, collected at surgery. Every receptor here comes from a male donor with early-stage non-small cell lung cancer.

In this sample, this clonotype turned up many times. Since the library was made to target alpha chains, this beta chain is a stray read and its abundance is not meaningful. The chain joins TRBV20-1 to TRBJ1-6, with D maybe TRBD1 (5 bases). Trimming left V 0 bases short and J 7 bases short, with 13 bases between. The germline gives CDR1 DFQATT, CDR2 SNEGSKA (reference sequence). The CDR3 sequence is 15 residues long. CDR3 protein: CSARDRSAGNSPLHF. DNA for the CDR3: TGCAGTGCTAGAGATCGATCGGCAGGGAATTCACCCCTCCACTTT.

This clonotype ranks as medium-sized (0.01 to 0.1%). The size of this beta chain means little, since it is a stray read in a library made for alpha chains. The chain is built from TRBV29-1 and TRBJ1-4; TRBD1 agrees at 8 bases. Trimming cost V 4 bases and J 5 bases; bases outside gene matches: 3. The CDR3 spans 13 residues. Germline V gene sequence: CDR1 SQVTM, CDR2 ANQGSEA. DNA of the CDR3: TGCAGCGTTGCCAGGACAGGGAATGAAAAACTGTTTTTT. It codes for CSVARTGNEKLFF. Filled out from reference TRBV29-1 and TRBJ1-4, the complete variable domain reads SAVISQKPSRDICQRGTSLTIQCQVDSQVTMMFWYRQQPGQSLTLIATANQGSEATYESGFVIDKFPISRPNLTFSTLTVSNMSPEDSSIYLCSVARTGNEKLFFGSGTQLSVL.

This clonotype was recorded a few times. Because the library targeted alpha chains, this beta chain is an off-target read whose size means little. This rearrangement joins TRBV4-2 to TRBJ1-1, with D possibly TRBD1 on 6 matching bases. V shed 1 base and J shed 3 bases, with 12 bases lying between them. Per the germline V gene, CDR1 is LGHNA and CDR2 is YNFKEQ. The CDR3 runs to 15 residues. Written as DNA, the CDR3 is TGTGCCAGCAGCCAAGCGGGGGCCGTGGACACTGAAGCTTTCTTT. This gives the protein CASSQAGAVDTEAFF.

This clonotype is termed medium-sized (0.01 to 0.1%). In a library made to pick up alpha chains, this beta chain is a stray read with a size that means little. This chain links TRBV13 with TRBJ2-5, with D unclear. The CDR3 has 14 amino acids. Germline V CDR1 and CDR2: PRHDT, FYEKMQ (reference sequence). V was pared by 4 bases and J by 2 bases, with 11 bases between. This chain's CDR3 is CASSSGLAQETQYF. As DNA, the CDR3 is TGTGCCAGCAGCTCTGGGTTGGCTCAAGAGACCCAGTACTTC.

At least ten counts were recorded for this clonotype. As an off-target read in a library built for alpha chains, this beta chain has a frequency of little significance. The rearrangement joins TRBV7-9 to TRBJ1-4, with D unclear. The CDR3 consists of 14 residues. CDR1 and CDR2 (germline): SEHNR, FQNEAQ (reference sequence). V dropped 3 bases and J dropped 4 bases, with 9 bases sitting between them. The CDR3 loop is CASSFTNSNEKLFF. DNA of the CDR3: TGTGCCAGCAGCTTCACTAACAGTAATGAAAAACTGTTTTTT.

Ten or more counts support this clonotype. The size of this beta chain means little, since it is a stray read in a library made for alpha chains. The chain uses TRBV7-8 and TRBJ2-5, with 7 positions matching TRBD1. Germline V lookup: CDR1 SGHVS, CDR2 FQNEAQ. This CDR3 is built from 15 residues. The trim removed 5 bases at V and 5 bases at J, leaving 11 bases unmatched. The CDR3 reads CASSPDRDRWETQYF. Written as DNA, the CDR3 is TGTGCCAGCAGCCCCGACAGGGACCGGTGGGAGACCCAGTACTTC.

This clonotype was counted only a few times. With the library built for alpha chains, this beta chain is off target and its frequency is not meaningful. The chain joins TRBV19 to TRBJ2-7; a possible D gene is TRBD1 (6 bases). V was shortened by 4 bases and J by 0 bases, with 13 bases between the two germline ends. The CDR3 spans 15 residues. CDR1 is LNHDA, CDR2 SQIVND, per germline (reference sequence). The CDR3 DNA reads TGTGCCAGTAGTAGGGGCCAGGGGCGCTCCTACGAGCAGTACTTC. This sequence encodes CASSRGQGRSYEQYF.

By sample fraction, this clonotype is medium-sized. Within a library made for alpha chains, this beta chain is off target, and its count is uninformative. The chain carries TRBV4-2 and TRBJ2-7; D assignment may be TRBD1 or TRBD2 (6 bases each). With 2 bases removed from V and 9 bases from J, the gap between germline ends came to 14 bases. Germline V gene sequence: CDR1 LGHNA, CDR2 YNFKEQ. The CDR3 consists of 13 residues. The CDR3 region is CASSQTSKGGQYF. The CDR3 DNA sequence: TGTGCCAGCAGCCAAACTTCTAAGGGGGGGCAGTACTTC.

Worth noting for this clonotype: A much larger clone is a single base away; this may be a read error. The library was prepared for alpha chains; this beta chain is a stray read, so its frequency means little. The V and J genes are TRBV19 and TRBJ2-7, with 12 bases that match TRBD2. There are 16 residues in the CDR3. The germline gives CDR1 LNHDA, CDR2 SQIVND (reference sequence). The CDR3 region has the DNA TGTGTCAGTAGCAGACTAGCGGGGGCCTCAGACTACGAGCAGTACTTC. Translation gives CVSSRLAGASDYEQYF.

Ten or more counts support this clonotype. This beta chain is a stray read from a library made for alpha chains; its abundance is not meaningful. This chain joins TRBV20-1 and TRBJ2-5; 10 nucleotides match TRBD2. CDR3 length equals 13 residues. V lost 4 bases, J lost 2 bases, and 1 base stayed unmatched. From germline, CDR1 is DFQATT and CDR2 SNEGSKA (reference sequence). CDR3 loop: CSAKAGGQETQYF. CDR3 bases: TGCAGTGCTAAAGCGGGAGGGCAAGAGACCCAGTACTTC.

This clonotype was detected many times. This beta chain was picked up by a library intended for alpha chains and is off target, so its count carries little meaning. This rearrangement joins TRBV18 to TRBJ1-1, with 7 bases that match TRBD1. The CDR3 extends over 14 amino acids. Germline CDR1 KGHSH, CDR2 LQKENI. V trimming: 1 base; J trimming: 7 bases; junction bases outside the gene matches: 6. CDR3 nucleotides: TGTGCCAGCTCACCACAACAGGGGAAGGATGAAGCTTTCTTT. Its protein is CASSPQQGKDEAFF. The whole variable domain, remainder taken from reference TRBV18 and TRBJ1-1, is NAGVMQNPRHLVRRRGQEARLRCSPMKGHSHVYWYRQLPEEGLKFMVYLQKENIIDESGMPKERFSAEFPKEGPSILRIQQVVRGDSAAYFCASSPQQGKDEAFFGQGTRLTVV.

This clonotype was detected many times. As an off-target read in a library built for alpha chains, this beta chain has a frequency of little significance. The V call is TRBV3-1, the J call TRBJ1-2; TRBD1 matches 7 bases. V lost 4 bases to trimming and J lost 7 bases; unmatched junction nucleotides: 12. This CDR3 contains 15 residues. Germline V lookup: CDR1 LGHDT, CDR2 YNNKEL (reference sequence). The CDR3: CASSRSGTDSSGYTF. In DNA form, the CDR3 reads TGTGCCAGCAGCCGATCCGGGACAGATAGTTCTGGCTACACCTTC.

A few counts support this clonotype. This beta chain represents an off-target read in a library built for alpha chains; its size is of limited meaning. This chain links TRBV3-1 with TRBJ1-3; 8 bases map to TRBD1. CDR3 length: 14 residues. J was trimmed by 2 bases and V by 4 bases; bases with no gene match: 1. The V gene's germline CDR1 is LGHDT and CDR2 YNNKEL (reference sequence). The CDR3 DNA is TGTGCCAGCAGCCGACAGGGGACTGGAAACACCATATATTTT. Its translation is CASSRQGTGNTIYF.